This T cell receptor beta chain was recorded in a study of blood T cell repertoires in COVID-19. Authors' data handling: Amplified reference gene primers provided the basis for estimating nucleated cell counts. This table comes from immunoSEQ multiplex PCR, and its TCRdb copy is limited to in-frame clones, with some not included. V, J and clone size derive from that table, while D and trimming were established from the DNA sequence. The sample includes fewer than 120,000 clones, 76% of them seen just once. The length of the CDR3 is 13 residues. V was cut by 5 bases and J by 4 bases, with 11 bases left in between. Per the germline V gene, CDR1 is KGHDR and CDR2 is SFDVKD.

The chain uses TRBV24-1 and TRBJ2-7; the D gene is possibly TRBD1 (6 bases). The clonotype originates from an elderly woman with acute or convalescent COVID-19. The sample comprised peripheral blood. CDR3 in DNA: TGTGCCACCAGTGGGGGACATGATTACGAGCAGTACTTC. This encodes CATSGGHDYEQYF.